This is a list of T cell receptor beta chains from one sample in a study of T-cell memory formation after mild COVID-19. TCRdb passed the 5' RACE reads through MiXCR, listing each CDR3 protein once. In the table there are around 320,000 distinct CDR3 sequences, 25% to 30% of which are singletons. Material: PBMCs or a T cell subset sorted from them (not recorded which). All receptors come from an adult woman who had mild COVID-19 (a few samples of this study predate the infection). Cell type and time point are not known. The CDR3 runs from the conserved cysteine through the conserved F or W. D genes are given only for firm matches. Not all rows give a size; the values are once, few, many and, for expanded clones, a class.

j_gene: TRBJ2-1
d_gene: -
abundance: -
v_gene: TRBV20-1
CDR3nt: TGCAGTGCTCCTACAGGGGTTCCTGGACTAGCTGAGAATTATGAGCAGTTCTTC
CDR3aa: CSAPTGVPGLAENYEQFF

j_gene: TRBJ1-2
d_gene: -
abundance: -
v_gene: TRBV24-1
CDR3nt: TGTGCCACCAGTGATCAGGGTTACTATGGCTACACCTTC
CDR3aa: CATSDQGYYGYTF

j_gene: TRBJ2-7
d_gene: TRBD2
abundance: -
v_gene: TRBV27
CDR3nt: TGTGCCAGCAGCCCAGAGACTAGCGGGAGCTACGAGCAGTACTTC
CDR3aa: CASSPETSGSYEQYF

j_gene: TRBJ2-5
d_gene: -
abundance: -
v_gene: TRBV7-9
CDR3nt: TGTGCCAGCAGCTTACCAGAGGGAGGAGAGACCCAGTACTTC
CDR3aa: CASSLPEGGETQYF

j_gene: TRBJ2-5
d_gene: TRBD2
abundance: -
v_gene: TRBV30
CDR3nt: TGTGCCTGGGGCAGCGGGGGCGCGGGTACCCAGTACTTC
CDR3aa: CAWGSGGAGTQYF

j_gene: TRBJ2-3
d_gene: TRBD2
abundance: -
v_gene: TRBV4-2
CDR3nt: TGTGCCAGCAGCCTCCTTAGCGGGAGGACCGATGTTAGCACAGATACGCAGTATTTT
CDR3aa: CASSLLSGRTDVSTDTQYF

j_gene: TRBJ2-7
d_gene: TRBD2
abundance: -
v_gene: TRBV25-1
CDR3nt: TGTGCCAGCAGTGAATTGTCTAGCGGGAGGGCCTACGAGCAGTACTTC
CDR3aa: CASSELSSGRAYEQYF

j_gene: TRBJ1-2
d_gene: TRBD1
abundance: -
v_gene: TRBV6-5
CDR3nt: TGTGCCAGCAGACCTCAGGGACAGGGGTACCTAGGCTACACCTTC
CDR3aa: CASRPQGQGYLGYTF

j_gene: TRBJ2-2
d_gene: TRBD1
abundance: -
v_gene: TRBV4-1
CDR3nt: TGCGCCAGCAGCTCACCGGGACAGGGGGCTTCGGGGGAGCTGTTTTTT
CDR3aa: CASSSPGQGASGELFF

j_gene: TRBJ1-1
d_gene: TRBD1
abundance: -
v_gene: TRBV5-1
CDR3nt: TGCGCCAGCAGCTTACAGGGGACGATCCACCCCAACGCTGAAGCTTTCTTT
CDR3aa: CASSLQGTIHPNAEAFF

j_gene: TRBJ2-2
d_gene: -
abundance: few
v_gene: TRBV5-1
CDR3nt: TGCGCCAGCAGCTTGAATCTGGGTACCGGGGAGCTGTTTTTT
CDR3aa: CASSLNLGTGELFF

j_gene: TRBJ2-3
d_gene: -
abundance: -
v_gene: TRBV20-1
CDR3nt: TGCAGTGCTAGAGCGGAACTCACAGATACGCAGTATTTT
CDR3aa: CSARAELTDTQYF

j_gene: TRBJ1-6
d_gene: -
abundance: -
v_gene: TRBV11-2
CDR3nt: TGTGCCAGCAGCCTCGGACGGAATTCACCCCTCCACTTT
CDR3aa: CASSLGRNSPLHF

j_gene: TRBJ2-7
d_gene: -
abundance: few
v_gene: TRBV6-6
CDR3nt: TGTGCCAGCGGCAGCGACACCTACGAGCAGTACTTC
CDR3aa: CASGSDTYEQYF

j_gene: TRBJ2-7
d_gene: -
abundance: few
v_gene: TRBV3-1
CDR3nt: TGTGCCAGCAGCCAAGATCCGGACTTGCGGGACTACGAGCAGTACTTC
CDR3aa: CASSQDPDLRDYEQYF

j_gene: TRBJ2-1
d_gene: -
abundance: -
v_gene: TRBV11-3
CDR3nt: TGTGCCAGCAGCTTCGGGAACACCTACAATGAGCAGTTCTTC
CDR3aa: CASSFGNTYNEQFF

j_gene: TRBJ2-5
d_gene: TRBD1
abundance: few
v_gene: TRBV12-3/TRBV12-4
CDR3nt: TGTGCCAGCAGTTTCCCGGACAGGCAAGAGACCCAGTACTTC
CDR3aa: CASSFPDRQETQYF

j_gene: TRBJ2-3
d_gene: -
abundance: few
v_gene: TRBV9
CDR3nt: TGTGCCAGCAGCGTAGGGCCTAGCACAGATACGCAGTATTTT
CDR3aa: CASSVGPSTDTQYF

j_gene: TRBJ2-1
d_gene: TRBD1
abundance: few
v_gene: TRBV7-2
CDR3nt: TGTGCCAGCAGCTTCTCCGGGACAGGGGACAATGAGCAGTTCTTC
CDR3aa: CASSFSGTGDNEQFF

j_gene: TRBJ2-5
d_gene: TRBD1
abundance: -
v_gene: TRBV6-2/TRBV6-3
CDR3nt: TGTGCCAGCAGTTACCTAGGGACAGGGGCTCAGGAGACCCAGTACTTC
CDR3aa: CASSYLGTGAQETQYF

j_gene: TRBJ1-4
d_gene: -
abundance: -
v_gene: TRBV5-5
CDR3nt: TGTGCCAGCAGCTTTCGGCAGGTTTCGGGGGCAACTAATGAAAAACTGTTTTTT
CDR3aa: CASSFRQVSGATNEKLFF

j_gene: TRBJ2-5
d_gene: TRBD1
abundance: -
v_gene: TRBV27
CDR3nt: TGTGCCAGCAGTCTTCTCCGGACAGGGGAAGGAGAGACCCAGTACTTC
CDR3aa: CASSLLRTGEGETQYF

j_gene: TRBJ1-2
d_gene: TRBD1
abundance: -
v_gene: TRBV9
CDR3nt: TGTGCCAGCAGGCCGACAGGGAGGGAAGGCTACACCTTC
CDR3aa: CASRPTGREGYTF

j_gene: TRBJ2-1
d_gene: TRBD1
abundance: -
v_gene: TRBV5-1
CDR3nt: TGCGCCAGCAGCAACCCGGGACAGGGTTACTGGGAGCAGTTCTTC
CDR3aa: CASSNPGQGYWEQFF

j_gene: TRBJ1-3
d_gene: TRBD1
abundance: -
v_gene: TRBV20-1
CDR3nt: TGCAGTGCTAAGGACAGGGCCGCTGGAAACACCATATATTTT
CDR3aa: CSAKDRAAGNTIYF

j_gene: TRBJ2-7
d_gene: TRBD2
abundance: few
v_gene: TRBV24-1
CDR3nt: TGTGCCAACCAATTACTAGCGGGAGGGCCGCGTGAGCAGTACTTC
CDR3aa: CANQLLAGGPREQYF

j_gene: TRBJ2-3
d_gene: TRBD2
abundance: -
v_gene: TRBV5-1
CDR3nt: TGCGCCAGCAGCTTGACTAGCGGGAGGGGAGGCACAGATACGCAGTATTTT
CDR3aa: CASSLTSGRGGTDTQYF

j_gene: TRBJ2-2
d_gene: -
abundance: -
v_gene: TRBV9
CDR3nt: TGTGCCAGCAGCGTAGTGGCAGGGCCGAACACCGGGGAGCTGTTTTTT
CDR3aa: CASSVVAGPNTGELFF

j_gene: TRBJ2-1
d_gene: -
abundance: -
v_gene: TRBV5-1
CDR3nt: TGCGCCAGCAGCGGAACAGGGAGCTCCTACAATGAGCAGTTCTTC
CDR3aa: CASSGTGSSYNEQFF

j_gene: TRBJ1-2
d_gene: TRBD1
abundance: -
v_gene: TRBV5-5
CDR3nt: TGTGCCAGCAGCTTGGAAGCCGGGACAGGGGCCTATGGCTACACCTTC
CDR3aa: CASSLEAGTGAYGYTF

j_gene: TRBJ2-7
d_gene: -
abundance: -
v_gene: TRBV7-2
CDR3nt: TGTGCCAGCAGCCCTGGGATATTAGCGAACTACGAGCAGTACTTC
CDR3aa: CASSPGILANYEQYF

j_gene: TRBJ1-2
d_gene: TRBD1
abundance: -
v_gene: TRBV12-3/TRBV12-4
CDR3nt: TGTGCCAGCAGTTGGAGACAGGGCGGTTACACCTTC
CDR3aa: CASSWRQGGYTF

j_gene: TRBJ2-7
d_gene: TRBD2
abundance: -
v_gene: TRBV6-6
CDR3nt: TGTGCCAGCTCCACTAGCGACTACGAGCAGTACTTC
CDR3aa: CASSTSDYEQYF

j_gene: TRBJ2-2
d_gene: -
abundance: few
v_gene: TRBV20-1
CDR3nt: TGCAGTGTAGACGGGGGACAATACACCGGGGAGCTGTTTTTT
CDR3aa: CSVDGGQYTGELFF

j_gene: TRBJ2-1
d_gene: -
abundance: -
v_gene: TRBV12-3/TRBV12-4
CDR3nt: TGTGCCAGCAGTTTTGGCCGATACAATGAGCAGTTCTTC
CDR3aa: CASSFGRYNEQFF

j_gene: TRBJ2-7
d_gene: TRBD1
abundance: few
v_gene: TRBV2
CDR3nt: TGTGCCAGCAGTGGATCATACAGGGGGCTCGAGGAGCAGTACTTC
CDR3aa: CASSGSYRGLEEQYF

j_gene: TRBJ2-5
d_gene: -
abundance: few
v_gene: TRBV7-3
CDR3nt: TGTGCCAGCATCATCAGGGGCAGGTTGGAGACCCAGTACTTC
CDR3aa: CASIIRGRLETQYF

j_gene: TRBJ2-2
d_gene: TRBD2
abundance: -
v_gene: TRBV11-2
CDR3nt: TGTGCCAGCAGCTCCCGAACAAAGACTAGCGGGAGCCCAGGGACCGGGGAGCTGTTTTTT
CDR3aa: CASSSRTKTSGSPGTGELFF

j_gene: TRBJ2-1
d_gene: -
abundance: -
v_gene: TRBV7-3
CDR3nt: TGTGCCAGCAGCTTAGGGGGTATTGGCAGAAATGAGCAGTTCTTC
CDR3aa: CASSLGGIGRNEQFF

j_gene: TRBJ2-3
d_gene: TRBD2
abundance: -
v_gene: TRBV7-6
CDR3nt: TGTGCCAGCAGCTCGTTAGGAGGGAGGGGCACAGATACGCAGTATTTT
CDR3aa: CASSSLGGRGTDTQYF

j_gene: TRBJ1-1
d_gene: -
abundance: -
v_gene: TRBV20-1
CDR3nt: TGCAGTGCCCGCATTGGGGGGAAGGACACTGAAGCTTTCTTT
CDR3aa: CSARIGGKDTEAFF